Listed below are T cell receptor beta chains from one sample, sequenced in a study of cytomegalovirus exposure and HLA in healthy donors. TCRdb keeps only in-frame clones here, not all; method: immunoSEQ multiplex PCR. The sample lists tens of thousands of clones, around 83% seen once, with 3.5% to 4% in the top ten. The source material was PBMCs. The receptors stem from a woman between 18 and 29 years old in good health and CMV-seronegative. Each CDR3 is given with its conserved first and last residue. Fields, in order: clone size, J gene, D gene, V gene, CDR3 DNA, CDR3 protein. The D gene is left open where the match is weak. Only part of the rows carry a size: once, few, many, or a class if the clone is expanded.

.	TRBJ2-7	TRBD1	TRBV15	TGTGCCACCAGCAGTCGGAGTGAGGGGGCTGTGCAGTACTTC	CATSSRSEGAVQYF
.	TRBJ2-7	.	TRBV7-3	TGTGCCAGCAGCTCCGGACAATCCGAGCAGTACTTC	CASSSGQSEQYF
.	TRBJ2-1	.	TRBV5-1	TGCGCCAGCAGCTTGGCGGGAGAGGAGCAGTTCTTC	CASSLAGEEQFF
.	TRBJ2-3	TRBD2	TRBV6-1	TGTGCCAGCAGACGGACTAGCGAGGCCACAGATACGCAGTATTTT	CASRRTSEATDTQYF
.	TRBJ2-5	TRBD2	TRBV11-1	TGTGCCAGCAGCCTCTGGGCCGGGACTAGCGGAGAGACCCAGTACTTC	CASSLWAGTSGETQYF
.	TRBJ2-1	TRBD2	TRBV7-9	TGTGCCAGCAGCCCCCCCTTAGACCATACTAGCGGGAGATTAGATGAGCAGTTCTTC	CASSPPLDHTSGRLDEQFF
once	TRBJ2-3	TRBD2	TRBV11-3	TGTGCCAGCAGCCCTTCTCGGGAGGAGGTAGATACGCAGTATTTT	CASSPSREEVDTQYF
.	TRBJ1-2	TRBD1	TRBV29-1	TGCAGCGTTGATCCGGGACAGGGGGCAGGTGGCTACACCTTC	CSVDPGQGAGGYTF
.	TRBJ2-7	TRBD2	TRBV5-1	TGCGCCAGCAGCTTGCGGACTAGTTCGGGAGAGCAGTACTTC	CASSLRTSSGEQYF
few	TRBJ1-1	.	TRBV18	TGTGCCAGCTCCCGGGAGCACAACACTGAAGCTTTCTTT	CASSREHNTEAFF
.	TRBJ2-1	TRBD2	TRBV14	TGTGCCAGCAGGCCTACTGGCGGGAGATCGAATGAGCAGTTCTTC	CASRPTGGRSNEQFF
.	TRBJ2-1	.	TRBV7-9	TGTGCCAGCACCCAGGGTTACAATGAGCAGTTCTTC	CASTQGYNEQFF
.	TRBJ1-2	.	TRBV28	TGTGCCAGCAGTTTTCTCGCCGGGGGGGAGAATGGCTACACCTTC	CASSFLAGGENGYTF
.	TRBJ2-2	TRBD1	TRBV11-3	TGTGCCAGCAGCGAACGGGACAGGGGCACCGGGGAGCTGTTTTTT	CASSERDRGTGELFF
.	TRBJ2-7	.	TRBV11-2	TGTGCCAGCAGCTCCTACTCGAGGCCCTACGAGCAGTACTTC	CASSSYSRPYEQYF
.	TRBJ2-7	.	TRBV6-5	TGTGCCAGCATTTTTCGTTTCGAGCAGTACTTC	CASIFRFEQYF
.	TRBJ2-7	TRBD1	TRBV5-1	TGCGCCAGCAGCCGAGGAGAAGGGACAGGGGCCTACGAGCAGTACTTC	CASSRGEGTGAYEQYF
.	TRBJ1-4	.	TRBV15	TGTGCCACCAGCAGAGATTTCGGGGGACCCACAACTAATGAAAAACTGTTTTTT	CATSRDFGGPTTNEKLFF
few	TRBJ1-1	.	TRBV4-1	TGCGCCAGCAGCCAAGAGCGGAACACTGAAGCTTTCTTT	CASSQERNTEAFF
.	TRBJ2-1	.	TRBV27	TGTGCCAGCAGTCATAGTACCGACTCCTACAATGAGCAGTTCTTC	CASSHSTDSYNEQFF
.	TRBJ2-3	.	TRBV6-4	TGTGCCAGCAGTGAGAGTAGCACAGATACGCAGTATTTT	CASSESSTDTQYF
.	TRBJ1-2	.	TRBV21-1	TGTGCCAGCGGGGACAGAGGGAACTATGGCTACACCTTC	CASGDRGNYGYTF
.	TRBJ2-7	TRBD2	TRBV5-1	TGCGCCAGCAGCACGGGACTTTTCGGGGGGGAGCAGTACTTC	CASSTGLFGGEQYF
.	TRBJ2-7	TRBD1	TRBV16	TGTGCCAGCAGCCCCCAGGGGGACGAGCAGTACTTC	CASSPQGDEQYF
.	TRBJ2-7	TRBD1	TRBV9	TGTGCCAGCAGCGTCGGGACAGGAGACTACGAGCAGTACTTC	CASSVGTGDYEQYF
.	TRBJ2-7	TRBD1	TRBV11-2	TGTGCCAGCAGCTGGGACAGGGCCTACGAGCAGTACTTC	CASSWDRAYEQYF
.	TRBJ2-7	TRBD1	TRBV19	TGTGCCAGTAGTCTAACAGGGGGTGGCTACGAGCAGTACTTC	CASSLTGGGYEQYF
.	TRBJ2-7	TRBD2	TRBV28	TGTGCAGAACGCGCGGGAGTTCTAGGCGAGCAGTACTTC	CAERAGVLGEQYF
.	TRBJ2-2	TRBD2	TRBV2	TGTGCCAGCAGTAAAGCGGGAGGTTCCGGGGAGCTGTTTTTT	CASSKAGGSGELFF
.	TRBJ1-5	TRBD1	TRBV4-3	TGCGCCAGCAGCCAAGATGGACAGGGTAATCAGCCCCAGCATTTT	CASSQDGQGNQPQHF
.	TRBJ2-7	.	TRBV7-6	TGTGCCAGCAGCCCACCGGCAGGGTACGAGCAGTACTTC	CASSPPAGYEQYF
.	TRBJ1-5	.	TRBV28	TGTGCCAGCAGTTTCCCGGGGATCTTGAATCAGCCCCAGCATTTT	CASSFPGILNQPQHF
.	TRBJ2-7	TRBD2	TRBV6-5	TGTGCCAGCAGTTACTCAGCTAGCGGGCACTACGAGCAGTACTTC	CASSYSASGHYEQYF
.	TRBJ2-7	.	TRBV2	TGTGCCAGCAGTGGAAGTGACAGGTCCCACGAGCAGTACTTC	CASSGSDRSHEQYF
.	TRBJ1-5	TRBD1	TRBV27	TGTGCCAGCAGCCCCACAGGGGAACAGCCCCAGCATTTT	CASSPTGEQPQHF
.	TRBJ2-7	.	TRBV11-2	TGTGCCAGCAGCTTAGTTGTGGGGGGTGGCTACGAGCAGTACTTC	CASSLVVGGGYEQYF
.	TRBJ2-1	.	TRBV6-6	TGTGCCAGCAGTTACCGGCCAGGGTCCAATGAGCAGTTCTTC	CASSYRPGSNEQFF
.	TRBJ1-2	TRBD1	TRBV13	TGTGCCAGCAGCTTAGGGGGGACAGGCTATGGCTACACCTTC	CASSLGGTGYGYTF
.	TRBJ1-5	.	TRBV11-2	TGTGCCAGCAGCTCAACAACCGCGGGTCAGCCCCAGAATTTT	CASSSTTAGQPQNF
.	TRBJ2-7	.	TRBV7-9	TGTGCCAGCAGCTTTGGTCAGTACGAGCAGTACTTC	CASSFGQYEQYF
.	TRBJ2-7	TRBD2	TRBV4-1	TGCGCCAGCAGCTCTAGCGGGAGAACTTACGAGCAGTACTTC	CASSSSGRTYEQYF
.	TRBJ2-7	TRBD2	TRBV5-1	TGCGCCAGCAAGAGTCCGGGCGGGGGGGCCGAGCAGTACTTC	CASKSPGGGAEQYF
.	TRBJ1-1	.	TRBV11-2	TGTGCCAGCAGCTCTTCCGGCCCGGGCGCGGGAGCTTTCTTT	CASSSSGPGAGAFF
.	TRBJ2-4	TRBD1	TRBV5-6	TGTGCCAGCAGCTTTCAGACAGGGCTAAGTTGGAACATTCAGTACTTC	CASSFQTGLSWNIQYF
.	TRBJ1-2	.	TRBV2	TGTGCCAGCAGTGAAAACGTGGGGGGGATTGGCGGCTACACCTTC	CASSENVGGIGGYTF
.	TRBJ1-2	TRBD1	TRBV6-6	TGTGCCAGTAGACCTACTACACAGGGGACGGAGGGCTACCCCTTC	CASRPTTQGTEGYPF
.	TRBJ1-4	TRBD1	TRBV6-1	TGTGCCAGCAGTGCCGACAGGGTTGAAAAACTGTTTTTT	CASSADRVEKLFF
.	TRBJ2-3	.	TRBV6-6	TGTGCCAGCAGTTTAGTCTCTGGTACGCAGTATTTT	CASSLVSGTQYF
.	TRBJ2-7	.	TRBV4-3	TGCGCCAGCAGCCAAGGGGCTAGCGTCGCCTACGAGCAGTACTTC	CASSQGASVAYEQYF
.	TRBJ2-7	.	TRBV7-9	TGTGCCAGCAGCCCTGACGGGATCTACGAGCAGTACTTC	CASSPDGIYEQYF